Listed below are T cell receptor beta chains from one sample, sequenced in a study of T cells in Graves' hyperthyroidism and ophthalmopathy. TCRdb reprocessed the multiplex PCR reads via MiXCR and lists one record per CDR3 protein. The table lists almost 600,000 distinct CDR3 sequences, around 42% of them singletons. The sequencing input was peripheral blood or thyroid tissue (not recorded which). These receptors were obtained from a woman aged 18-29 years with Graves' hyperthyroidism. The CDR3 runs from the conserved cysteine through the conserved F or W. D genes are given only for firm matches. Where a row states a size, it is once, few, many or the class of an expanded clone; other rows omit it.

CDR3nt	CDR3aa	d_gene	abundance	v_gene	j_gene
TGTGCCAGCAGTCCCGACACCCCCGGGGAGCTGTTTTTT	CASSPDTPGELFF	.	many	TRBV12-3/TRBV12-4	TRBJ2-2
TGTGCCAGCAGCCCGGGAGGGTACTATGGCTACACCTTC	CASSPGGYYGYTF	.	.	TRBV12-3/TRBV12-4	TRBJ1-2
TGTGCCATCAGTGAGGGGGGACAGGGTATAGGCGAGCAGTACTTC	CAISEGGQGIGEQYF	TRBD1	.	TRBV10-3	TRBJ2-7
TGTGCCAGCAGTTTAGGACAGCGCTTAGCAAACACCGGGGAGCTGTTTTTT	CASSLGQRLANTGELFF	.	many	TRBV12-3/TRBV12-4	TRBJ2-2
TGTGCCAGCATCCCTTCTCGGCTGGGCCAGGTTGACGAAAAACTGTTTTTT	CASIPSRLGQVDEKLFF	.	.	TRBV7-9	TRBJ1-4
TGCAGCATATCCGGGACTAGCGGGAGGTCGAGCGAGCAGTACTTC	CSISGTSGRSSEQYF	TRBD2	.	TRBV29-1	TRBJ2-7
TGTGCCCTGGGGAGGACTAGCGGGAGGGCCTTGGAGACCCAGTACTTC	CALGRTSGRALETQYF	TRBD2	.	TRBV25-1	TRBJ2-5
TGTGCCAGCAGCCCGGGACTAGCGGGAGTGGATGAGCAGTACTTC	CASSPGLAGVDEQYF	TRBD2	.	TRBV14	TRBJ2-7
TGTGCCAGCAGTTTTGGCGGGAGGAGCTCCTACGAGCAGTACTTC	CASSFGGRSSYEQYF	TRBD2	many	TRBV27	TRBJ2-7
TGTGCCAGCTCACCACCGGGACAGATGAACACCGGGGAGCTGTTTTTT	CASSPPGQMNTGELFF	TRBD1	.	TRBV9	TRBJ2-2
TGTGCCAGCAGCCCGCCGGGACTAGCGAACCAAGAGACCCAGTACTTC	CASSPPGLANQETQYF	TRBD2	.	TRBV7-9	TRBJ2-5
TGCGCCAGCAGCTTTGGGGACACCGAAACCTACGAGCAGTACTTC	CASSFGDTETYEQYF	.	many	TRBV5-1	TRBJ2-7
TGTGCCAGCAGGAGCTCCTATAATTCACCCCTCCACTTT	CASRSSYNSPLHF	.	many	TRBV2	TRBJ1-6
TGCAGCGTTGAAAGAGGCCAGGGAGTTAACTATGGCTACACCTTC	CSVERGQGVNYGYTF	.	.	TRBV29-1	TRBJ1-2
TGTGCCAGCAGCTTATCCCTATCCCCGGGAACTAACTATGGCTACACCTTC	CASSLSLSPGTNYGYTF	.	.	TRBV7-9	TRBJ1-2
TGTGCCAGCAGTGCCAGCCTTGCAGATACGCAGTATTTT	CASSASLADTQYF	.	.	TRBV12-3/TRBV12-4	TRBJ2-3
TGCAGCGTTAGTGTAAGGACAGGGATGAACACTGGAGCTTTCTTT	CSVSVRTGMNTGAFF	TRBD1	.	TRBV29-1	TRBJ1-1
TGCAGCGTAACAGGACCCGGACTAGCTCGCGAGCAGTTCTTC	CSVTGPGLAREQFF	TRBD2	.	TRBV29-1	TRBJ2-1
TGTGCCAGCAGCTTAGGCGGCTTTGCGACCGGCTACACCTTC	CASSLGGFATGYTF	.	.	TRBV7-9	TRBJ1-2
TGTGCCACCAGTGCCGCCGAGCAGACACTCTCTGGGGCCAACGTCCTGACTTTC	CATSAAEQTLSGANVLTF	.	many	TRBV24-1	TRBJ2-6
TGTGCCAGCAGCCGAGGAGCGTTCCGGCGGGGCACTGAAGCTTTCTTT	CASSRGAFRRGTEAFF	.	.	TRBV14	TRBJ1-1
TGTGCCAGCAGTTTAACAGGAGAGGATGAAAAACTGTTTTTT	CASSLTGEDEKLFF	.	once	TRBV6-6	TRBJ1-4
TGTGCCAGCAGTTACGTCGGGAAGTACGAGCAGTACTTC	CASSYVGKYEQYF	.	many	TRBV6-2/TRBV6-3	TRBJ2-7
TGTGCCAGCAGCTCTCGAAGATCGGGACGCAGGGTGAGGAGTACGCAGTATTTT	CASSSRRSGRRVRSTQYF	.	.	TRBV7-9	TRBJ2-3
TGTGCCAGCTCTACCCTAGGAGGTACTGAAGCTTTCTTT	CASSTLGGTEAFF	.	many	TRBV28	TRBJ1-1
TGTGCCACCAGTACGACTAGCGGGAGGAAAGAGACCCAGTACTTC	CATSTTSGRKETQYF	TRBD2	.	TRBV24-1	TRBJ2-5
TGTGCCAGCAGCGAAGCAGGGGCTGGCAATCAGCCCCAGCATTTT	CASSEAGAGNQPQHF	.	many	TRBV7-9	TRBJ1-5
TGTGCCACCAGCAGCCGACAGGGGATGGTGGGTTCACCCCTCCACTTT	CATSSRQGMVGSPLHF	TRBD1	.	TRBV15	TRBJ1-6
TGCAGCGTTGGGGGAGGACTAGCGCCGAATGGGCAGTTCTTC	CSVGGGLAPNGQFF	TRBD2	.	TRBV29-1	TRBJ2-1
TGTGCCATCAGTACCGGGACAGGGAATAAGGGCGATCAGCCCCAGCATTTT	CAISTGTGNKGDQPQHF	TRBD1	few	TRBV10-3	TRBJ1-5
TGTGCCAGCAGGTGGGACTATCAACAGTTCTTC	CASRWDYQQFF	TRBD2	few	TRBV2	TRBJ2-1
TGTGCCAGCAGCCCCTATGGCGAAGAGACCCAGTACTTC	CASSPYGEETQYF	.	few	TRBV7-3	TRBJ2-5
TGTGCCAGCAGGGGAGGGGACAGGACCTCTGGGGCCAACGTCCTGACTTTC	CASRGGDRTSGANVLTF	.	many	TRBV12-3/TRBV12-4	TRBJ2-6
TGTGCCAGCAGTAAGGGACAGGGAGGGACTCAGCCCCAGTACTTC	CASSKGQGGTQPQYF	TRBD1	.	TRBV2	TRBJ2-5
TGCAGTGCTATGACAGTCGGGGATAAAGAGACCCAGTACTTC	CSAMTVGDKETQYF	.	many	TRBV20-1	TRBJ2-5
TGTGCCACCAGTACTAGCGGCGATGAGCAGTTCTTC	CATSTSGDEQFF	TRBD2	many	TRBV24-1	TRBJ2-1
TGTGCCAGCAGTGAAGCCGGGGATGAGCAGTTCTTC	CASSEAGDEQFF	.	many	TRBV2	TRBJ2-1
TGTGCCACCAGCAGGGCCGGACTAGAGAAGCAGTTCTTC	CATSRAGLEKQFF	TRBD2	.	TRBV15	TRBJ2-1
TGCGCCAGCAGCCAAGGGCTGGGTGCGGCCTACGAGCAGTACTTC	CASSQGLGAAYEQYF	.	few	TRBV4-1	TRBJ2-7
TGTGCCAGCAGCTTGCTTGGTGTCACGCGGGATGAAAAACTGTTTTTT	CASSLLGVTRDEKLFF	.	many	TRBV5-8	TRBJ1-4